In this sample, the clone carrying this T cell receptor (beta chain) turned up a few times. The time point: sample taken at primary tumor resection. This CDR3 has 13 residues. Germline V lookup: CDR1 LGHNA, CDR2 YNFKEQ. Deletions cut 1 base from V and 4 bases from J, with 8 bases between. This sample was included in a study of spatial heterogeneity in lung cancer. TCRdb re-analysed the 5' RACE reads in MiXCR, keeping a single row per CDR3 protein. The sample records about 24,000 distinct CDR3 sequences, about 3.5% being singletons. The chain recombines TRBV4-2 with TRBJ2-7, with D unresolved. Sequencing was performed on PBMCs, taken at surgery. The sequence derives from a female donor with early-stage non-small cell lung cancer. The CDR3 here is CASSQGAQYEQYF. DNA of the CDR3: TGTGCCAGCAGCCAAGGGGCCCAGTACGAGCAGTACTTC.